The clone carrying this T cell receptor (beta chain) has only a few counts. Its antigen remains unknown. The data belong to a study of early T cells in non-severe SARS-CoV-2 infection. Study-level findings and limits: Anti-spike CD8 specificities were favored by VDJdb matching, whose results missed private and CD4 specificities.

Germline CDR1 is SGHRS and CDR2 is YFSETQ. This CDR3 comprises 15 residues. V gave up 4 bases and J gave up 6 bases; unmatched junction bases: 7. One entry per CDR3 protein, called by TCRdb with MiXCR from the 5' RACE reads. The sample carries 65,000 to 80,000 distinct CDR3 sequences, around 11% recorded once. Sequenced sample: whole blood. This sequence was found in an adult who was a healthcare worker with PCR-confirmed SARS-CoV-2 infection or an uninfected control (not recorded which). The V and J genes are TRBV5-1 and TRBJ1-6, with 7 bases fitting TRBD1. The CDR3 bases are TGCGCCAGCAGCCCAGGAAGGGACAGTAATTCACCCCTCCACTTT. It translates to CASSPGRDSNSPLHF.